This T cell receptor beta chain originates from a study of PD-1 blockade in classical Hodgkin lymphoma. Study-wide context: Patients got intravenous nivolumab 3 mg/kg every 2 weeks.

Indicated time point: cycle 4 day 1 (C4D1), after five to seven weeks of nivolumab. In every patient, relapse followed autologous stem cell transplantation, while exposure to brentuximab vedotin differed. A remark on this clone: Its antigen is not identified.

Measured with immunoSEQ multiplex PCR; TCRdb has only the in-frame clones, and not every one. The repertoire has 99,000 or so clones, roughly 87% of them found once; the top ten carry 15% to 20%. The germline CDR1 and CDR2 sequences are MGHRA and YSYEKL. The CDR3 sequence is 13 residues long. Unmatched junction bases numbered 3, after V lost 4 bases and J lost 8 bases. General study findings and limits: CD8+ TCR diversity did not rise significantly by C4D1, unlike CD4+.

This receptor was taken from a human donor with classical Hodgkin lymphoma. This material consisted of peripheral blood mononuclear cells (PBMCs), taken before the fourth cycle of nivolumab. This sequence joins TRBV4-1 and TRBJ2-1; 9 bases are a match to TRBD1. The CDR3 loop reads CASSPNRGHEQFF. CDR3 nucleotides: TGCGCCAGCAGCCCGAACAGGGGGCATGAGCAGTTCTTC.